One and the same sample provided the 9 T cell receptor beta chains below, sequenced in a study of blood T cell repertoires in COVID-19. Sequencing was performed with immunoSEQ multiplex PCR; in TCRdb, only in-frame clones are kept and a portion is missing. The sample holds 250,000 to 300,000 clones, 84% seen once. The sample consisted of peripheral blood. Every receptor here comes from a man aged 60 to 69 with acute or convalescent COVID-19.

As DNA, the CDR3 is TGCGCCAGCAGCCAAGTGCTCTGGGGGGTTGGGGAGACCCAGTACTTC. This translates into CASSQVLWGVGETQYF. This rearrangement joins TRBV4-1 to TRBJ2-5; D is perhaps TRBD2 (6 bases). The germline CDR1 and CDR2 sequences are MGHRA and YSYEKL. V lost 1 base and J lost 5, with 17 bases in between. This CDR3 region has 16 residues.

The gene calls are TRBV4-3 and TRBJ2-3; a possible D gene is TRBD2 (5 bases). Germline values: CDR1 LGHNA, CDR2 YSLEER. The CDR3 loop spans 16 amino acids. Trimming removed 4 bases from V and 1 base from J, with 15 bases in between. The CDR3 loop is CASSRRAEAGTDTQYF. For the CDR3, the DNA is TGCGCCAGCAGCCGAAGAGCGGAGGCGGGCACAGATACGCAGTATTTT.

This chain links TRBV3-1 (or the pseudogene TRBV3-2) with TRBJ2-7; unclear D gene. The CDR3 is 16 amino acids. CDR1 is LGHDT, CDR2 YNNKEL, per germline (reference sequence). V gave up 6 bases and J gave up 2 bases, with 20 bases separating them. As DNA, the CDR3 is TGTGCCAGCAGTCCGACAACCGTGACAAGCACCTACGAGCAGTACTTC. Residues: CASSPTTVTSTYEQYF.

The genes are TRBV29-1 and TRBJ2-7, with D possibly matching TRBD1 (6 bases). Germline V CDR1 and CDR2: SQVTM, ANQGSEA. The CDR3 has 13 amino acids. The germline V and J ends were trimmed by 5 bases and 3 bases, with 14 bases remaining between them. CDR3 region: CSVRDIFFYEQYF. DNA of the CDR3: TGCAGCGTTCGGGACATCTTTTTCTACGAGCAGTACTTC.

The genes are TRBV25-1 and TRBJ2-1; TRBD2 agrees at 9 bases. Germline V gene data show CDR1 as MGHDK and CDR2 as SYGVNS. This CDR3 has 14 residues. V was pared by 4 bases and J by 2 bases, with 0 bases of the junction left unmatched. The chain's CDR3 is CASSGGRAYNEQFF. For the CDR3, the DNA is TGTGCCAGCAGTGGCGGGAGGGCCTACAATGAGCAGTTCTTC.

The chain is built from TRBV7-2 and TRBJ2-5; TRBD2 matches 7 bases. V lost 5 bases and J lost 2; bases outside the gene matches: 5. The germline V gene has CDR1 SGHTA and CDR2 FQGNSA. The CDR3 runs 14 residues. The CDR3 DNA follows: TGTGCCAGCAGCCGGACTAGAGAACAAGAGACCCAGTACTTC. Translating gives CASSRTREQETQYF.

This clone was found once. The CDR3 is CASSSGQGATEAFF. CDR3 bases: TGTGCCAGCAGCTCGGGACAGGGGGCCACTGAAGCTTTCTTT. The chain employs TRBV7-6 and TRBJ1-1; TRBD1 aligns across 12 bases. The CDR3 runs 14 residues. Trimming removed 4 bases from V and 4 bases from J; junction bases left unmatched: 1. CDR1 SGHVS and CDR2 FNYEAQ come from the germline V gene.

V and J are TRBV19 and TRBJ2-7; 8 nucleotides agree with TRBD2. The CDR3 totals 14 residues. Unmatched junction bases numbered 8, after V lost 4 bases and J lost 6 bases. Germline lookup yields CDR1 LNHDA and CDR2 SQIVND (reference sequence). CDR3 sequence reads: CASSTGTSPGEQYF. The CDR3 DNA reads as TGTGCCAGTAGTACCGGGACTAGTCCTGGCGAGCAGTACTTC.

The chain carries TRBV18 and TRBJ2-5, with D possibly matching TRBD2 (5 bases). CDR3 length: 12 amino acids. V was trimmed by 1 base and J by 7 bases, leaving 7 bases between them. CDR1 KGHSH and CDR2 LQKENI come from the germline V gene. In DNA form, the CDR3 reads TGTGCCAGCTCACCACAAGAGGGGACCCAGTACTTC. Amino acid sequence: CASSPQEGTQYF.